This TCR beta chain derives from a study of CD8 T cells in ankylosing spondylitis. Study outcomes and limitations: A TCR beta motif of fewer than ten highly homologous variants seemed to mark ankylosing spondylitis blood. Clones linked with disease were CD8+ and fairly uncommon in the peripheral blood. Reportedly, significant enrichment of disease-linked clones occurred in matched ankylosing spondylitis synovial fluid.

Quantitative molecular-barcoded 5'-RACE generated the TCR beta libraries. TCRdb reprocessed the 5' RACE reads with MiXCR, giving one entry per CDR3 protein. Of about 700,000 distinct CDR3 sequences detected, about 20% appear once; the ten largest clones hold 15% to 20%. Trimming pared 5 bases from V and 5 bases from J, leaving 16 bases between. This CDR3 contains 14 residues. CDR1 and CDR2 from the germline V gene are SGHDT and YYEEEE. Comment on this clonotype: Its antigen is not known.

The genes are TRBV5-6 and TRBJ1-2, with D possibly TRBD1 on 6 matching bases. This receptor was obtained from a male donor with ankylosing spondylitis. The sequenced material came from blood, either unsorted or a sorted T cell fraction (not recorded which). CDR3 DNA: TGTGCCAGCAGTTCACCCAGGGGTGGGTATGGCTACACCTTC. It codes for CASSSPRGGYGYTF.